These T cell receptor beta chains were read from a single sample in a study of cytomegalovirus exposure and HLA in healthy donors. Here immunoSEQ multiplex PCR was the method, and the copy in TCRdb shows in-frame clones only, minus some. The sample contains some 150,000 clones, roughly 89% of which appear only once. The specimen sequenced was PBMCs. These receptors all come from a man aged 18 to 29 in good health and CMV-seropositive. CDR3s include the opening cysteine and the closing phenylalanine or tryptophan. D genes are given only for firm matches. Size tells how often a clone was seen (once, few, many) or the class of an expanded clone, and some rows leave it out.

DNA,CDR3,V,D,size,J,length
TGTGCCAGCAGCCAGTGGGACAGGAGCGTCGGGGAGCAGTACTTC,CASSQWDRSVGEQYF,TRBV13,TRBD1,.,TRBJ2-7,15
TGTGCCTGGAGTCCAGGGTCTTTCTCTGGAAACACCATATATTTT,CAWSPGSFSGNTIYF,TRBV30,.,once,TRBJ1-3,15
TGTGCCAGCTCACCAGCAGGGATCTCCTACGAGCAGTACTTC,CASSPAGISYEQYF,TRBV18,.,.,TRBJ2-7,14
TGCGCCAGCCGAAGGGGGACAGGTGAAATTAACGAGCAGTACTTC,CASRRGTGEINEQYF,TRBV5-1,TRBD1,.,TRBJ2-7,15
TGTGCCAGTTCGGTACAGGGGGCTTCGGACGAGCAGTACTTC,CASSVQGASDEQYF,TRBV19,TRBD1,.,TRBJ2-7,14
TGCGCCAGCAACTGGGACAGGGGGTTTCAGCCCCAGCATTTT,CASNWDRGFQPQHF,TRBV10-1,TRBD1,.,TRBJ1-5,14
TGTGCCAGCTCCCACTCTGATAATAGCAATCAGCCCCAGCATTTT,CASSHSDNSNQPQHF,TRBV18,.,.,TRBJ1-5,15
TGTGCCAGCTCACCAAGTACAGAAACTGACTATGGCTACACCTTC,CASSPSTETDYGYTF,TRBV18,.,.,TRBJ1-2,15
TGTGCCAGCAGCTTAGAGGGGGACCGCTTCAATCAGCCCCAGCATTTT,CASSLEGDRFNQPQHF,TRBV7-9,.,.,TRBJ1-5,16
TGTGCCAGCAGGGAACAGGACAGGGAGCATTTT,CASREQDREHF,TRBV27,TRBD1,.,TRBJ1-5,11
TGTGCCTGCGCCAAGCGGGAGAGTGGAGAGACCCAGTACTTC,CACAKRESGETQYF,TRBV30,TRBD2,.,TRBJ2-5,14
TGTGCCAGCAGCTTAGTTCTGGGGGCGCGGGAGGGCCTGGGAAACATTCAGTACTTC,CASSLVLGAREGLGNIQYF,TRBV11-2,TRBD2,.,TRBJ2-4,19
TGTGCCAGCAGTGAAGCCGGGACAGGGGGTGGCTACACCTTC,CASSEAGTGGGYTF,TRBV6-1,TRBD1,.,TRBJ1-2,14
TGTGCCAGCAGTTTAGGGGGAGGTGGGGATACGCAGTATTTT,CASSLGGGGDTQYF,TRBV28,.,.,TRBJ2-3,14
TGTGCCTGGACCAGAATCTCGGACAGAGAAGGTGGCTACACCTTC,CAWTRISDREGGYTF,TRBV30,.,.,TRBJ1-2,15
TGTGCCAGCAGTGAGAGGGACACGTCCTACGAGCAGTACTTC,CASSERDTSYEQYF,TRBV25-1,.,.,TRBJ2-7,14
TGTGCCAGCAGCCCGGGTAAGGAAGCTTTCTTT,CASSPGKEAFF,TRBV7-9,.,.,TRBJ1-1,11
TGTGCCAGCAGCCTAGGGGGACAGGGGGCTAATGAAGCTTTCTTT,CASSLGGQGANEAFF,TRBV7-6,TRBD1,.,TRBJ1-1,15
TGTGCCAGCAGCTCGGCGGGACCCAGTAACTATGGCTACACCTTC,CASSSAGPSNYGYTF,TRBV13,.,.,TRBJ1-2,15
TGTGCCAGCAGTTACGTGGCTCGGCGGGATTCACCCCTCCACTTT,CASSYVARRDSPLHF,TRBV6-5,.,.,TRBJ1-6,15
TGTGCCAGCTCAACTACGGAGATCCGCAATCAGCCCCAGCATTTT,CASSTTEIRNQPQHF,TRBV18,.,.,TRBJ1-5,15
TGTGCCAGCAGCCCCCGACTAGCGAATACGCAGTATTTT,CASSPRLANTQYF,TRBV14,TRBD2,.,TRBJ2-3,13
TGTGCCAGCAGCTCAAAAATGGGACAGTCCTACGAGCAGTACTTC,CASSSKMGQSYEQYF,TRBV7-9,TRBD1,once,TRBJ2-7,15
TGTGCCAGCAGTAGTCAGCCGCGGGAGCAGTACTTC,CASSSQPREQYF,TRBV6-5,.,few,TRBJ2-7,12
TGTGCCTGGAGTGTAGGTAGCGGGAGTAATGAGCAGTTCTTC,CAWSVGSGSNEQFF,TRBV30,TRBD2,.,TRBJ2-1,14
TGCGCCAGCAGCCAAGGTATCCCAGCGGGAGCAGGGGATACGCAGTATTTT,CASSQGIPAGAGDTQYF,TRBV4-1,TRBD2,.,TRBJ2-3,17
TGTGCCAGCATCGAACAGGGTAACACTGAAGCTTTCTTT,CASIEQGNTEAFF,TRBV5-4,.,.,TRBJ1-1,13
TGTGCCAGCAGCCCACTCAGCGGGAGGAGCTCCTACGAGCAGTACTTC,CASSPLSGRSSYEQYF,TRBV9,TRBD2,few,TRBJ2-7,16
TGTGCCACCAGCAGAGCTCGGGCGGGGGACGAGCAGTACTTC,CATSRARAGDEQYF,TRBV15,TRBD2,.,TRBJ2-7,14
TGTGCCAGCCGGGGTCAGCCGTATGAAAAACTGTTTTTT,CASRGQPYEKLFF,TRBV6-6,.,.,TRBJ1-4,13
TGTGCCAGCAGCCCGCTTGAGGAGACCCAGTACTTC,CASSPLEETQYF,TRBV7-6,.,.,TRBJ2-5,12
TGTGCCAGCAGTTTAGCGGGGGCCTCGTCCTACGAGCAGTACTTC,CASSLAGASSYEQYF,TRBV28,.,.,TRBJ2-7,15
TGTGCCAGCAGTGCCCGGGACAGCCCCTACGAGCAGTACTTC,CASSARDSPYEQYF,TRBV6-5,TRBD1,.,TRBJ2-7,14
TGTGCCAGCAGCTCAAACGCCTGGCGCGGTACGCAGTATTTT,CASSSNAWRGTQYF,TRBV5-8,.,.,TRBJ2-3,14
TGTGCCAGCAGTTTAGCGGGACTTCCGGCCCTCTACGAGCAGTACTTC,CASSLAGLPALYEQYF,TRBV27,.,.,TRBJ2-7,16
TGTGCCAGCTCCCCGACAGGGGGGGTGGACTATGGCTACACCTTC,CASSPTGGVDYGYTF,TRBV18,TRBD1,.,TRBJ1-2,15
TGTGCCAGCAGAGCAGGAAACTTAAACATTCAGTACTTC,CASRAGNLNIQYF,TRBV28,.,.,TRBJ2-4,13
TGTGCCAGCAGTGCGGATCAGGGTAGTGTCGGCTATGGCTACACCTTC,CASSADQGSVGYGYTF,TRBV6-1,.,.,TRBJ1-2,16
TGTGCCACCAGCAGAGTCAGGAGGAATGAAAAACTGTTTTTT,CATSRVRRNEKLFF,TRBV15,.,once,TRBJ1-4,14
TGTGCCAGCAGCCGGACAGGGATGGGGGAAAAACTGTTTTTT,CASSRTGMGEKLFF,TRBV5-4,TRBD1,.,TRBJ1-4,14
TGCGCCAGCAGCTACACCGACAGGGTGAACACTGAAGCTTTCTTT,CASSYTDRVNTEAFF,TRBV5-1,TRBD1,.,TRBJ1-1,15
TGTGCCAGCAGGGACAGGGCTGGAAACACCATATATTTT,CASRDRAGNTIYF,TRBV6-1,TRBD1,.,TRBJ1-3,13
TGCGCCAGCAGCCAGGCCGAGACTGAAGCTTTCTTT,CASSQAETEAFF,TRBV5-1,.,.,TRBJ1-1,12
TGCGCCAGCAGGGTCGGTACTCTAACGGACGAGCAGTACTTC,CASRVGTLTDEQYF,TRBV4-1,.,.,TRBJ2-7,14